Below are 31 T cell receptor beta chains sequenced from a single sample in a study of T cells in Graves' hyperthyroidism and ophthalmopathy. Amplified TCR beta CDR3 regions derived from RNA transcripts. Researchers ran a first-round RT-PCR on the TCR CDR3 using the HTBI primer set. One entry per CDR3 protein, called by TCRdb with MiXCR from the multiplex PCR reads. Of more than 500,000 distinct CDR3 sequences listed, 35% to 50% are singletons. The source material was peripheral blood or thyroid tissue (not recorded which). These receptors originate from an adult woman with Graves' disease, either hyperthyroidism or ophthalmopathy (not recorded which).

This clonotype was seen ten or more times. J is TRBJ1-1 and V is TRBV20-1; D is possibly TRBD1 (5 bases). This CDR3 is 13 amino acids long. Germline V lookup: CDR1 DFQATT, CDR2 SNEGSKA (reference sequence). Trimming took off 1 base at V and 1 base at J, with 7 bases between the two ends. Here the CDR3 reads CSARAGGNTEAFF. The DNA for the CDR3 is TGCAGTGCTAGAGCGGGGGGGAACACTGAAGCTTTCTTT.

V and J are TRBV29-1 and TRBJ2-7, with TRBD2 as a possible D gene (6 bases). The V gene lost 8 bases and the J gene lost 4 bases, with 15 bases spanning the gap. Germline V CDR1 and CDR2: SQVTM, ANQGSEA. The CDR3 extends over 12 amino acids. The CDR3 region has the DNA TGCAGCTTGGATGGCGGGGTTTACGAGCAGTACTTC. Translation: CSLDGGVYEQYF.

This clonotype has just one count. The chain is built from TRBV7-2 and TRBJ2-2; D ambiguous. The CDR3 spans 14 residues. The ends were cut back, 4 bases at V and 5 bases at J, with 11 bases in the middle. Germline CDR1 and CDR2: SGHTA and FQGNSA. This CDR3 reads CASSWDTETGELFF. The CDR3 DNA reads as TGTGCCAGCAGCTGGGATACGGAGACCGGGGAGCTGTTTTTT.

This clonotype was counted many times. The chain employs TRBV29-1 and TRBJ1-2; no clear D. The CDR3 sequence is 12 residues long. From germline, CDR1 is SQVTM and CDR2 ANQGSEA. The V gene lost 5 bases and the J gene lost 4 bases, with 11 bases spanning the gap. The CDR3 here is CSVRDSGYGYTF. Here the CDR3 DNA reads TGCAGCGTTCGGGATTCGGGCTATGGCTACACCTTC.

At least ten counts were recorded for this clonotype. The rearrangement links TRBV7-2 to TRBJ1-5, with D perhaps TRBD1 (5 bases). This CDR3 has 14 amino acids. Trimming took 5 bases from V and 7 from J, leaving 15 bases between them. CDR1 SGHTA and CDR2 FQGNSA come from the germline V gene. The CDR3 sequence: CASSRGGGAQPQHF. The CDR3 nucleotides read TGTGCCAGCAGCCGCGGGGGGGGAGCCCAGCCCCAGCATTTT.

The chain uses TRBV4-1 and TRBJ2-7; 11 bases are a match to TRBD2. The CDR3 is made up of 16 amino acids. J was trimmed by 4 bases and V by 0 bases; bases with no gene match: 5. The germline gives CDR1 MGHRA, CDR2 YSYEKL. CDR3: CASSQDTSGSGYEQYF. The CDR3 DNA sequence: TGCGCCAGCAGCCAAGACACTAGCGGGAGCGGGTACGAGCAGTACTTC.

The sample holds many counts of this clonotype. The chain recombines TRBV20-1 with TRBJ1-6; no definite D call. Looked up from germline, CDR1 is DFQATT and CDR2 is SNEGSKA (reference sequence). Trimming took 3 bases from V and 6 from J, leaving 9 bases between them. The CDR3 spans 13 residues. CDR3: CSASMDLNSPLHF. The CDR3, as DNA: TGCAGTGCTAGTATGGACCTTAATTCACCCCTCCACTTT.

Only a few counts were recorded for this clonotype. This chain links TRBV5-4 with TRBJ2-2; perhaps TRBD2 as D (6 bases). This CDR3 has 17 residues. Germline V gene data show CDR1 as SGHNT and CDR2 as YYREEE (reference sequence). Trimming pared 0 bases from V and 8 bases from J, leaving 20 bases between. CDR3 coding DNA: TGTGCCAGCAGCTTGGCCCCCGGGACTTCGAGACCGGGGGAGCTGTTTTTT. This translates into CASSLAPGTSRPGELFF. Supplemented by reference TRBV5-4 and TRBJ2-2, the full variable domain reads ETGVTQSPTHLIKTRGQQVTLRCSSQSGHNTVSWYQQALGQGPQFIFQYYREEENGRGNFPPRFSGLQFPNYSSELNVNALELDDSALYLCASSLAPGTSRPGELFFGEGSRLTVL.

CDR3 protein: CASSLVPGSRNYGYTF. CDR3 coding DNA: TGTGCCAGCAGCTTGGTCCCAGGCTCTCGTAACTATGGCTACACCTTC. This chain links TRBV7-9 with TRBJ1-2; D gene uncertain. V was pared by 3 bases and J by 1 base, with 15 bases between. This CDR3 comprises 16 residues. Germline CDR1 reads SEHNR; CDR2 reads FQNEAQ (reference sequence).

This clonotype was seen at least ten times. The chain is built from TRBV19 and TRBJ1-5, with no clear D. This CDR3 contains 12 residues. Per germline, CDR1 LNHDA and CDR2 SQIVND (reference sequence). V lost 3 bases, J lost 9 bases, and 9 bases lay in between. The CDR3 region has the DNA TGTGCCAGTAGTATCTACGCCGGGCCCCAGCATTTT. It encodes CASSIYAGPQHF.

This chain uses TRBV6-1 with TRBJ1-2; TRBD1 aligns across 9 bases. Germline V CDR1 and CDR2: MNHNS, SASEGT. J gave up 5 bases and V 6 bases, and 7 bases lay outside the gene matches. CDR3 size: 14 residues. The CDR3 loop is CASRLDRGGYGYTF. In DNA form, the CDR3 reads TGTGCCAGCAGACTTGACAGGGGGGGTTATGGCTACACCTTC.

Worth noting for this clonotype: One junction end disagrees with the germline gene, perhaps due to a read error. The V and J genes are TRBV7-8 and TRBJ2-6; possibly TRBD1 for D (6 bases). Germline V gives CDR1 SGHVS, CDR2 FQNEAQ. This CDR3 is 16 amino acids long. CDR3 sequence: CASSQETGYGANVLTF. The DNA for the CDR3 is TGCGCCAGCAGCCAAGAAACAGGGTACGGGGCCAACGTCCTGACTTTC.

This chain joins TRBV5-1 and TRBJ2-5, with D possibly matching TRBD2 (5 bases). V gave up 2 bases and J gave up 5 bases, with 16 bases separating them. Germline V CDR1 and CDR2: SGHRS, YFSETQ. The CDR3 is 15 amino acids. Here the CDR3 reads CASSFRTVRGETQYF. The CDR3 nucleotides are TGCGCCAGCAGCTTTAGGACCGTCCGAGGGGAGACCCAGTACTTC.

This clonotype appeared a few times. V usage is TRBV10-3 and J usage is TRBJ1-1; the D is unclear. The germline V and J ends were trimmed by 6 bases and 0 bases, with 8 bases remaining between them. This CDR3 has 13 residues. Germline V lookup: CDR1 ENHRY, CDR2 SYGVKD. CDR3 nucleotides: TGTGCCATCAGCCAGGCTTTGAACACTGAAGCTTTCTTT. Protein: CAISQALNTEAFF.

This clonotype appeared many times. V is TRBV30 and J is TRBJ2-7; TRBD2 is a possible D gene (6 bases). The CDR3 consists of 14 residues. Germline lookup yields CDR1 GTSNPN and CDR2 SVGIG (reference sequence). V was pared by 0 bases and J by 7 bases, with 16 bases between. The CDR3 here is CAWSVSGGTGEQYF. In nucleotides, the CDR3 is TGTGCCTGGAGTGTATCTGGCGGGACGGGGGAGCAGTACTTC.

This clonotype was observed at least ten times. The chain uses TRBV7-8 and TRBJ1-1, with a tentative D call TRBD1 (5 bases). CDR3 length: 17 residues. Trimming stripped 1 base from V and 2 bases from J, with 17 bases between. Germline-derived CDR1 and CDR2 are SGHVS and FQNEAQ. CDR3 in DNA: TGTGCCAGCAGCTTAGTTGCCAGGGTTAATACCAACACTGAAGCTTTCTTT. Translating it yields CASSLVARVNTNTEAFF.

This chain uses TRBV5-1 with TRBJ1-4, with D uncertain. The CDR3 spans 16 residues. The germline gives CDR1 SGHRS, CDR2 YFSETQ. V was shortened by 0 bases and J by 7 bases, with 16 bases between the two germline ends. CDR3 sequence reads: CASSLGALRASEKLFF. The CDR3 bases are TGCGCCAGCAGCTTGGGGGCCCTGAGGGCCAGTGAAAAACTGTTTTTT.

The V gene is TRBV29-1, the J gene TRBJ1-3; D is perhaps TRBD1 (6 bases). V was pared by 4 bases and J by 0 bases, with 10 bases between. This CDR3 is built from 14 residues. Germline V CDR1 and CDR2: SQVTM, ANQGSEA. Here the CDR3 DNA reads TGCAGCGTTGTAACAGGGAGCTCTGGAAACACCATATATTTT. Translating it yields CSVVTGSSGNTIYF.

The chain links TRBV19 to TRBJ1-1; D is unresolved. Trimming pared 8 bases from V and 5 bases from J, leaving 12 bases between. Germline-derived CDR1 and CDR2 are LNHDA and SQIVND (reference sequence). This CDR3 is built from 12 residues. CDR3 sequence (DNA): TGTGCCAGTTTTGCAGTGTCTACTGAAGCTTTCTTT. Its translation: CASFAVSTEAFF.

This CDR3 reads CASSLDGTGDPGETQYF. CDR3 in DNA: TGTGCCAGCAGCTTAGATGGGACGGGGGACCCAGGAGAGACCCAGTACTTC. The chain employs TRBV11-2 and TRBJ2-5, with D maybe TRBD2 (6 bases). The V gene lost 0 bases and the J gene lost 4 bases, with 18 bases spanning the gap. CDR3 size: 17 residues. Germline loops: CDR1 SGHAT, CDR2 FQNNGV.

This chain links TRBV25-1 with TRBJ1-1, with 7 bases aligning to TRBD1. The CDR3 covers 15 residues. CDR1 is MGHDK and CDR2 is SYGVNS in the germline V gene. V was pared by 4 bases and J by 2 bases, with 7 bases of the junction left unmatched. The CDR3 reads CASSASRGLNTEAFF. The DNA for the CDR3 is TGTGCCAGCAGTGCTAGTAGGGGGCTTAACACTGAAGCTTTCTTT.

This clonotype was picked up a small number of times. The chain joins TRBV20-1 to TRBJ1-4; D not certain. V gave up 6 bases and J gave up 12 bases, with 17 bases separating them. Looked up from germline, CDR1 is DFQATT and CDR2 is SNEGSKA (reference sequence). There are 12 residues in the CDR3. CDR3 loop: CSANLGPSQLFF. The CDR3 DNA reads TGCAGTGCCAACCTCGGGCCCTCGCAACTGTTTTTT.

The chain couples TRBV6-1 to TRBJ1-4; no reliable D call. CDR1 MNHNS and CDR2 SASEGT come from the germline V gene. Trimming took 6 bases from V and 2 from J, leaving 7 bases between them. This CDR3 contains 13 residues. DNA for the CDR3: TGTGCCAGCAGAGTACGGACTAATGAAAAACTGTTTTTT. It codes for CASRVRTNEKLFF.

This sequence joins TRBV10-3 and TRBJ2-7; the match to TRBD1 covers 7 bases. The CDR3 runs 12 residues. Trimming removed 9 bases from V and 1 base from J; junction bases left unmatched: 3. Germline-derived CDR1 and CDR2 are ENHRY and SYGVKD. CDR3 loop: CAMGQSSYEQYF. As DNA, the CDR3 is TGTGCCATGGGACAGTCGTCCTACGAGCAGTACTTC.

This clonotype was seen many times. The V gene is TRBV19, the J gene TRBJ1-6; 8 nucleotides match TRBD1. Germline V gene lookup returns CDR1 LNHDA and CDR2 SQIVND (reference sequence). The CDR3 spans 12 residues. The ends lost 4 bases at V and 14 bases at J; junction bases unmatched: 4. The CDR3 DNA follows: TGTGCCAGTAGTAACAAGGGACAGGCCCTCCACTTT. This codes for CASSNKGQALHF.

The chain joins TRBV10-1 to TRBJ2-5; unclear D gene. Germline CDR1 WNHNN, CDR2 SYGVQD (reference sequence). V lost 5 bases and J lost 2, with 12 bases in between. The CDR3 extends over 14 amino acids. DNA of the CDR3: TGCGCCAGCAGTTCTGGGCCTCAACAAGAGACCCAGTACTTC. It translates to CASSSGPQQETQYF.

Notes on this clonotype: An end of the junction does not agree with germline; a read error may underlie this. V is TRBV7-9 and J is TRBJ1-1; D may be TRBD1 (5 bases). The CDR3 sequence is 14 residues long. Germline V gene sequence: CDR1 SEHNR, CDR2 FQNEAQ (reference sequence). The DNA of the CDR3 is TGCGCCAGCAGCCAATACAGGCGTAACACTGAAGCTTTCTTT. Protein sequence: CASSQYRRNTEAFF. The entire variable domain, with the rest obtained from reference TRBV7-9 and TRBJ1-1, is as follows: DTGVSQNPRHKITKRGQNVTFRCDPISEHNRLYWYRQTLGQGPEFLTYFQNEAQLEKSRLLSDRFSAERPKGSFSTLEIQRTEQGDSAMYLCASSQYRRNTEAFFGQGTRLTVV.

CDR3 amino acids: CASRTMGDAGGARWETQYF. The CDR3 DNA sequence: TGTGCCAGCAGAACAATGGGGGATGCGGGAGGAGCGAGGTGGGAGACCCAGTACTTC. V usage is TRBV2 and J usage is TRBJ2-5, with TRBD2 matching over 8 bases. Unmatched junction bases numbered 23, after V lost 6 bases and J lost 5 bases. CDR3 size: 19 residues. Germline CDR1 SNHLY, CDR2 FYNNEI.

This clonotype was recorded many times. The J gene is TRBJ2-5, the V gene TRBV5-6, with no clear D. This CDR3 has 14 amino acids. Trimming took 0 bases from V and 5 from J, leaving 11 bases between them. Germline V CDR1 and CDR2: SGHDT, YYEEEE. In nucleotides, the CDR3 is TGTGCCAGCAGCTTGGTTGCAGCTGAGGAGACCCAGTACTTC. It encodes CASSLVAAEETQYF.

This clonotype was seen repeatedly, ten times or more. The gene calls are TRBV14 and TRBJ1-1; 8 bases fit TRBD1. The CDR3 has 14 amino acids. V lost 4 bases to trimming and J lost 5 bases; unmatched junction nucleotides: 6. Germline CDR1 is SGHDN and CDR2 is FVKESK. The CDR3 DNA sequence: TGTGCCAGCAGCCCGGACAGGGAAGGGACTGAAGCTTTCTTT. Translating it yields CASSPDREGTEAFF.

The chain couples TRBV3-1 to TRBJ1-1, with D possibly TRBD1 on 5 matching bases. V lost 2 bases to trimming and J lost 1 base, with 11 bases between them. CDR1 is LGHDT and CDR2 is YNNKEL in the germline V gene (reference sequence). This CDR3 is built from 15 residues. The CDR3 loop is CASSQLGRGNTEAFF. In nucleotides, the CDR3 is TGTGCCAGCAGCCAATTGGGGAGGGGGAACACTGAAGCTTTCTTT.